This record looks at one T cell receptor (beta chain) sequence and its context. This sample stems from a study of response to subunit inactivated influenza vaccine. The ends were cut back, 6 bases at V and 10 bases at J, with 13 bases in the middle. In germline, CDR1 is MNHEY, CDR2 SMNVEV (reference sequence). The CDR3 is 13 amino acids. TCRdb analysed the RT-PCR reads with MiXCR anew, one entry per CDR3 protein. Among just under 550,000 distinct CDR3 sequences listed, approximately 22% were seen once. These data also featured in a second study, about T cells expressing NK-cell markers. From that second work: 5'RACE template switching with UMIs generated TCR beta cDNA. Each TCR beta repertoire originated in sorted T cells that were CD3+CD56+NKG2C+, CD3+CD56+NKG2C- or CD3+CD56-NKG2C+. With an anti-gamma-delta TCR antibody, sorting in several experiments was kept to alpha-beta TCR T cells.

The origin of this receptor is a man aged 50 or older who received an inactivated influenza vaccine. The chain recombines TRBV27 with TRBJ1-6, with D perhaps matching TRBD1 (6 bases). The sample was CD4+ T cells sorted from PBMCs, taken about 13 days after vaccination. The CDR3, as DNA: TGTGCCAGCAGCCAGGCCAGGGGATCACCCCTCCACTTT. Its translation is CASSQARGSPLHF.